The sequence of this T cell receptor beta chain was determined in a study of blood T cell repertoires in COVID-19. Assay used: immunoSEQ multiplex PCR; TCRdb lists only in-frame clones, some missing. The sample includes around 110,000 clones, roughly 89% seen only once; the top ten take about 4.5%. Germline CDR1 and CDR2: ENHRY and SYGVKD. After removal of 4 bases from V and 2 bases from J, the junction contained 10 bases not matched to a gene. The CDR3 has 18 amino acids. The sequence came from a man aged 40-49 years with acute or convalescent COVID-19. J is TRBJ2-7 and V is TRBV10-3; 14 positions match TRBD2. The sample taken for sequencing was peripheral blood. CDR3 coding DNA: TGTGCCATCAGTGGGACTAGCGGGAGGTCCGAAATCGCCTACGAGCAGTACTTC. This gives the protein CAISGTSGRSEIAYEQYF.